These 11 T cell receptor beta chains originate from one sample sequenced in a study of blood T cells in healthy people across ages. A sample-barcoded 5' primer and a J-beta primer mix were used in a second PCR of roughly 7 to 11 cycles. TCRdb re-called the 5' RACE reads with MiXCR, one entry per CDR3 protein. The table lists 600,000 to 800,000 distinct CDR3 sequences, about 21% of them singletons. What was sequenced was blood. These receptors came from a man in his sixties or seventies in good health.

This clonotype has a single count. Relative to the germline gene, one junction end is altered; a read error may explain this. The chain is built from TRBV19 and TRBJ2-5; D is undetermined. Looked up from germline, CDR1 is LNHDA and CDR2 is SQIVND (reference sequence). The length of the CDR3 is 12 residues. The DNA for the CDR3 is TGCGCCAGTAGTATAGGGTCGGAGACCCAGTACTTC. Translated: CASSIGSETQYF.

CDR3 loop: CASSYLHPRANQETQYF. In nucleotides, the CDR3 is TGTGCCAGCAGTTACTTACACCCTAGAGCAAACCAAGAGACCCAGTACTTC. The chain couples TRBV6-2 or TRBV6-3 to TRBJ2-5; D is unclear. From germline, CDR1 is MNHEY and CDR2 SVGEGT. CDR3 length equals 17 residues. Trimming removed 1 base at V and 0 bases at J, with 15 bases between.

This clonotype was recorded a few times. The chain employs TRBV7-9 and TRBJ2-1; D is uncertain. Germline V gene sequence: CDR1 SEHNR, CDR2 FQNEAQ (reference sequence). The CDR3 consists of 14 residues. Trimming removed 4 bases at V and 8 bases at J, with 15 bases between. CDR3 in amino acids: CASSSSHWAHEQFF. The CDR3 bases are TGTGCCAGCAGCTCATCGCATTGGGCTCATGAGCAGTTCTTC.

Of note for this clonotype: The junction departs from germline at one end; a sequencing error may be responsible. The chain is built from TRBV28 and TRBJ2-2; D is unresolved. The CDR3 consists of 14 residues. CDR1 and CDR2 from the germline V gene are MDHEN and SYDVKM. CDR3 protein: CACSPPTYTGELFF. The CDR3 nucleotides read TGTGCCTGCAGTCCCCCGACATACACCGGGGAGCTGTTTTTT. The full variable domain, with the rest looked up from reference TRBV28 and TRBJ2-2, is DVKVTQSSRYLVKRTGEKVFLECVQDMDHENMFWYRQDPGLGLRLIYFSYDVKMKEKGDIPEGYSVSREKKERFSLILESASTNQTSMYLCACSPPTYTGELFFGEGSRLTVL.

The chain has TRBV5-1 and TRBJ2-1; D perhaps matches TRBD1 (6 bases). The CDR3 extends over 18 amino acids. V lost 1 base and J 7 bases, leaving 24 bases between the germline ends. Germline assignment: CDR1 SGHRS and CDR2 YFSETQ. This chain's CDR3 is CASSLNPLGQGLTNEQFF. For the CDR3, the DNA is TGCGCCAGCAGCTTGAACCCCCTAGGGCAGGGGCTCACAAATGAGCAGTTCTTC.

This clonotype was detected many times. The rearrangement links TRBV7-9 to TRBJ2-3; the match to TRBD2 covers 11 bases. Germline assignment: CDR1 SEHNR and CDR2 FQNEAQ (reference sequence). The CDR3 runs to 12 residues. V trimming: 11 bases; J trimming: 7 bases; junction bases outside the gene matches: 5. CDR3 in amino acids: CALLAGEYTQYF. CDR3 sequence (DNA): TGTGCCCTACTAGCGGGAGAGTATACGCAGTATTTT.

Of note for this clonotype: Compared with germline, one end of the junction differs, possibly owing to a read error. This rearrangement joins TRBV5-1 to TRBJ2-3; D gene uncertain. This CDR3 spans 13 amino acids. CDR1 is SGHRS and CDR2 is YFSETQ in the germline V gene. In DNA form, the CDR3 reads TGCGCCAGCAGCTTGGACGGCACAGATGCGCAGTATTTT. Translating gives CASSLDGTDAQYF.

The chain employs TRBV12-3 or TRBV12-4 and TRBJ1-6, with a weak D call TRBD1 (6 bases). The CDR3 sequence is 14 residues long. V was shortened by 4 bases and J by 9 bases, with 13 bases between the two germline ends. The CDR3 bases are TGTGCCAGCAGTTCCCGGGGGGCTGCTTCACCCCTCCACTTT. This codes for CASSSRGAASPLHF.

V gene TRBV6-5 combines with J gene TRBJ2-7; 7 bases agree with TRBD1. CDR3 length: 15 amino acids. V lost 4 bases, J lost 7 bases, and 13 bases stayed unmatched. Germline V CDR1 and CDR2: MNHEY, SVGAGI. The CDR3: CASSFTQGSSEEQYF. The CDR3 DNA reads TGTGCCAGCAGTTTTACACAGGGGTCGTCGGAAGAGCAGTACTTC.

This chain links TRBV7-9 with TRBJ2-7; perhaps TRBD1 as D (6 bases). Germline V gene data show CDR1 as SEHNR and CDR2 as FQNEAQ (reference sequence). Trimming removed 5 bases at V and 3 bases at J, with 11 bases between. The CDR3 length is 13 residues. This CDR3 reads CASSDRTDYEQYF. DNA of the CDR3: TGTGCCAGCAGCGACCGGACAGACTACGAGCAGTACTTC.

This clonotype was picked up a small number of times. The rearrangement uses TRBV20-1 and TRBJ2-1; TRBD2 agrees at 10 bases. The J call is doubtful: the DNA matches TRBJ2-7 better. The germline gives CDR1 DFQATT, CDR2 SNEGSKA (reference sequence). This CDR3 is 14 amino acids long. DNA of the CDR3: TGCAGTGCTTCGGGACTAGCGAGACCCATCGAGCAGTACTTC. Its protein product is CSASGLARPIEQYF.